These 5 T cell receptor beta chains came from one sample sequenced in a study of tissue T cells after allogeneic stem cell transplantation. Sequencing was performed with immunoSEQ multiplex PCR; in TCRdb, only in-frame clones are kept and a portion is missing. The sample lists about 20,000 clones; less than 85% were seen once. Sequenced material: spleen. The receptor source for this set is a female BALB/c mouse in good health. Mouse MHC haplotype: H2-d.

As for this clone: Gene names are the mouse ones. The observed sequence ends 1 residue before the CDR3 terminus, with the missing tail filled in from the germline J gene. This chain links TRBV31 with TRBJ1-3; D ambiguous. Trimming removed 1 base at V and 0 bases at J, with 7 bases between. The CDR3 contains 14 residues. CDR1 GKSSPN and CDR2 SITVG come from the germline V gene. CDR3 DNA, as far as it was read: TGTGCCTGGAGTCCCCAGAATTCTGGAAATACGCTCTAT. Translated, it gives CAWSPQNSGNTLY. The CDR3 reads in full as CAWSPQNSGNTLYF.

About this clone: Each gene name is a mouse one. The read stops 1 residue short of the end of the CDR3; the missing end is completed from the germline J gene. This chain uses TRBV5 with TRBJ1-2; 8 nucleotides line up with TRBD1. Germline V gives CDR1 LGHNA, CDR2 YNLKQL (reference sequence). The CDR3 runs 14 residues. With V trimmed by 4 bases and J by 4 bases, 5 bases remained unmatched. CDR3 bases read: TGTGCCAGCAGCCCATCAGGGGGCGTCTCCGACTACACC. Translating it yields CASSPSGGVSDYT. The complete CDR3 sequence is CASSPSGGVSDYTF.

To note about this clone: Gene names are mouse gene names. The CDR3 goes on 1 residue after the read ends, and that part is filled in from the germline J gene. The chain couples TRBV14 to TRBJ2-4, with D unclear. The germline gives CDR1 SGHDT, CDR2 FRDEAV. The CDR3 is 13 amino acids. V lost 4 bases and J 0 bases, leaving 6 bases between the germline ends. This CDR3 is CASSLNSQNTLYF. The CDR3 bases that were read are TGTGCCAGCAGTCTCAATAGTCAAAACACCTTGTAC.

About this clone itself: Genes and germline are mouse. The read terminates 1 residue before the CDR3 end, so the remaining end is supplied by the germline J gene. The V and J genes are TRBV19 and TRBJ2-5, with D uncertain. Between the trimmed V and J ends, which lost 4 bases and 10 bases, there was a span of 10 bases. The CDR3 has 11 residues. Germline loops: CDR1 FNHDT, CDR2 SITEND (reference sequence). This CDR3 is CASSADGSQYF. The part of the CDR3 DNA that was read is TGTGCCAGCAGTGCTGACGGTTCCCAGTAC.

Notes on this clone: Here the gene names and germline are mouse. The observed sequence ends 1 residue before the CDR3 terminus, with the missing tail filled in from the germline J gene. The chain has TRBV2 and TRBJ2-4, with TRBD1 as a possible D gene (5 bases). The germline gives CDR1 LGHNA, CDR2 YSYQKL. The CDR3 covers 15 residues. The germline V and J ends were trimmed by 0 bases and 6 bases, with 13 bases remaining between them. The CDR3 is CASSQDTGKGNTLYF. Partial CDR3 DNA: TGTGCCAGCAGCCAAGATACAGGAAAGGGGAACACCTTGTAC.